The 15 T cell receptor beta chains below all came from one sample that was sequenced in a study of T cell clonotyping in hematopoietic cell transplantation. TCRdb keeps only in-frame clones here, not all; method: immunoSEQ multiplex PCR. The sample has about 41,000 clones, 95% seen once. Sequenced sample: peripheral blood mononuclear cells. The receptors shown here come from a man aged 30 to 45 in good health. Some clones in this sample may be carry-over from other donors' samples.

The chain uses TRBV5-8 and TRBJ2-3; tentative D call: TRBD1 (5 bases). This CDR3 spans 15 amino acids. Germline values: CDR1 SGHTS, CDR2 YDEGEE. With 2 bases removed from V and 4 bases from J, the gap between germline ends came to 14 bases. CDR3 in DNA: TGTGCCAGCAGCTTTAAGGGGTCAAGGGCAGATACGCAGTATTTT. Protein: CASSFKGSRADTQYF.

The sample holds one count of this clone. CDR3 DNA sequence: TGTGCCAGCAGCGGCGGACAGGGGATCACCGGGGAGCTGTTTTTT. Protein sequence: CASSGGQGITGELFF. This sequence joins TRBV9 and TRBJ2-2; 9 bases are shared with TRBD1. The CDR3 spans 15 residues. Germline trimming cut 3 bases from V and 4 bases from J; bases unmatched to any gene: 4. In germline, CDR1 is SGDLS, CDR2 YYNGEE.

This clone has just one count. This CDR3 reads CASSLGGWEGYEQYF. CDR3 coding DNA: TGTGCCAGCAGTTTAGGGGGGTGGGAGGGCTACGAGCAGTACTTC. The chain has TRBV27 and TRBJ2-7, with 7 bases lining up with TRBD2. This CDR3 has 15 residues. Germline loops: CDR1 MNHEY, CDR2 SMNVEV (reference sequence). V shed 2 bases and J 3 bases; nucleotides not matched to a gene: 7.

J is TRBJ2-7 and V is TRBV7-9; D is unclear. Deletions cut 5 bases from V and 1 base from J, with 18 bases between. The length of the CDR3 is 16 residues. CDR1 and CDR2 (germline): SEHNR, FQNEAQ (reference sequence). The CDR3 loop is CASSPESLVGSYEQYF. CDR3 nucleotide sequence: TGTGCCAGCAGCCCCGAGAGCCTAGTGGGGTCCTACGAGCAGTACTTC.

The chain recombines TRBV5-4 with TRBJ2-7; tentatively, D is TRBD1 (6 bases). In germline, CDR1 is SGHNT, CDR2 YYREEE (reference sequence). V dropped 10 bases and J dropped 4 bases, with 24 bases sitting between them. The CDR3 runs 15 residues. The CDR3 loop is CAGANSGQTGYEQYF. CDR3 bases: TGTGCCGGCGCGAACTCCGGACAGACTGGGTACGAGCAGTACTTC.

The rearrangement uses TRBV5-6 and TRBJ1-3, with D possibly matching TRBD1 (6 bases). The ends were cut back, 0 bases at V and 1 base at J, with 11 bases in the middle. CDR3 size: 16 residues. CDR1 and CDR2 (germline): SGHDT, YYEEEE. For the CDR3, the DNA is TGTGCCAGCAGCTTGGATGGGGGCAGGTCTGGAAACACCATATATTTT. This sequence encodes CASSLDGGRSGNTIYF. Based on the CDR3 plus reference TRBV5-6 and TRBJ1-3, the full variable domain is DAGVTQSPTHLIKTRGQQVTLRCSPKSGHDTVSWYQQALGQGPQFIFQYYEEEERQRGNFPDRFSGHQFPNYSSELNVNALLLGDSALYLCASSLDGGRSGNTIYFGEGSWLTVV.

The chain couples TRBV2 to TRBJ2-7; TRBD1 matches 9 bases. The CDR3 is 14 amino acids. J gave up 4 bases and V 2 bases, and 3 bases lay outside the gene matches. CDR1 and CDR2 from the germline V gene are SNHLY and FYNNEI. The CDR3 DNA reads as TGTGCCAGCAGTGAAAGGACAGGGGCATACGAGCAGTACTTC. It codes for CASSERTGAYEQYF.

The CDR3 bases are TGTGCCAGCAGCGCCTTACCGGGACTAGCTTCTGGTGAGCAGTTCTTC. Its protein is CASSALPGLASGEQFF. The chain is built from TRBV11-1 and TRBJ2-1; TRBD2 agrees at 9 bases. Germline assignment: CDR1 SGHAT and CDR2 FQDESV (reference sequence). The V segment lost 5 bases and the J segment 9 bases; nucleotides outside the gene matches: 14. CDR3 size: 16 residues.

The chain is built from TRBV13 and TRBJ1-5; D is perhaps TRBD1 (5 bases). CDR1 and CDR2 (germline): PRHDT, FYEKMQ (reference sequence). The V gene lost 4 bases and the J gene lost 6 bases, with 10 bases spanning the gap. CDR3 size: 13 residues. The DNA of the CDR3 is TGTGCCAGCAGCTCCCGGGGGGGTCAGCCCCAGCATTTT. As protein: CASSSRGGQPQHF. The variable domain in full, completed from reference TRBV13 and TRBJ1-5, reads AAGVIQSPRHLIKEKRETATLKCYPIPRHDTVYWYQQGPGQDPQFLISFYEKMQSDKGSIPDRFSAQQFSDYHSELNMSSLELGDSALYFCASSSRGGQPQHFGDGTRLSIL.

The gene calls are TRBV6-1 and TRBJ1-2; tentatively, D is TRBD1 (5 bases). The germline CDR1 and CDR2 sequences are MNHNS and SASEGT. With 6 bases removed from V and 4 bases from J, the gap between germline ends came to 18 bases. The length of the CDR3 is 15 residues. CDR3 sequence: CASRLEGEGSYGYTF. DNA for the CDR3: TGTGCCAGCAGATTAGAAGGGGAGGGATCCTATGGCTACACCTTC.

The V call is TRBV28, the J call TRBJ2-7; TRBD1 agrees at 7 bases. There are 13 residues in the CDR3. V trimming: 10 bases; J trimming: 2 bases; junction bases outside the gene matches: 8. Germline V gene sequence: CDR1 MDHEN, CDR2 SYDVKM. Here the CDR3 DNA reads TGTGCCATCAAACAGGGGACCACCTACGAGCAGTACTTC. Translation: CAIKQGTTYEQYF.

This chain uses TRBV11-1 with TRBJ2-3; 12 nucleotides align to TRBD1. From germline, CDR1 is SGHAT and CDR2 FQDESV (reference sequence). Trimming took 5 bases from V and 0 from J; bases not matched to a gene: 3. CDR3 length: 16 amino acids. DNA of the CDR3: TGTGCCAGCAGCCGGGACAGGGGGCCTAGCACAGATACGCAGTATTTT. Residues: CASSRDRGPSTDTQYF.

The V and J genes are TRBV11-3 and TRBJ2-7, with TRBD1 matching over 10 bases. Germline assignment: CDR1 SGHNT and CDR2 YENEEA. There are 14 residues in the CDR3. J lost 3 bases, V lost 4 bases, and 3 bases had no gene match. CDR3 loop: CASSSGTGVYEQYF. CDR3 DNA sequence: TGTGCCAGCAGCTCCGGGACAGGGGTCTACGAGCAGTACTTC.

The rearrangement uses TRBV4-1 and TRBJ1-4; 8 nucleotides agree with TRBD1. The ends lost 3 bases at V and 8 bases at J; junction bases unmatched: 5. The CDR3 is 14 amino acids. Germline CDR1 MGHRA, CDR2 YSYEKL. The CDR3 loop reads CASSHWGQVEKLFF. The CDR3 bases are TGCGCCAGCAGCCACTGGGGACAGGTGGAAAAACTGTTTTTT.

This rearrangement joins TRBV29-1 to TRBJ1-2; D is possibly TRBD1 (5 bases). The germline V gene encodes CDR1 SQVTM and CDR2 ANQGSEA. V was pared by 7 bases and J by 5 bases, with 17 bases between. The CDR3 is 13 residues long. The CDR3 DNA reads TGCAGCGCCTGGGGGGACCGAGGATATGGCTACACCTTC. It specifies CSAWGDRGYGYTF.